These 29 T cell receptor beta chains came from one sample sequenced in a study of T cell repertoires in cytomegalovirus infection. MiXCR, run by TCRdb on the reads, gives a single entry per CDR3 protein. The sample comprises a few hundred thousand distinct CDR3 sequences, 15% to 20% of which are singletons, and less than 60% rests with the top ten. The sequenced sample consisted of CD8+ T cells from PBMCs. Receptors were obtained from a human donor in good health (CMV status not recorded). Some clones in this sample may be carry-over from other donors' samples.

The sample holds many counts of this clonotype. CDR3 sequence (DNA): TGTGCCAGCAGCTTAGGGGTAGGGGGCTACGAGCAGTACTTC. It translates to CASSLGVGGYEQYF. The V call is TRBV11-2, the J call TRBJ2-7; tentative D call: TRBD1 (6 bases). Germline-derived CDR1 and CDR2 are SGHAT and FQNNGV. CDR3 length: 14 amino acids. V was shortened by 1 base and J by 3 bases, with 10 bases between the two germline ends.

This clonotype was found a few times. V is TRBV4-1 and J is TRBJ2-4; D uncertain. In germline, CDR1 is MGHRA, CDR2 YSYEKL. Trimming stripped 1 base from V and 7 bases from J, with 8 bases between. The CDR3 runs 13 residues. In nucleotides, the CDR3 is TGCGCCAGCAGCCAAGGAGTTCAGAACATTCAGTACTTC. Protein: CASSQGVQNIQYF.

This clonotype was detected only a few times. This chain joins TRBV20-1 and TRBJ1-2; D gene unclear. The germline V gene encodes CDR1 DFQATT and CDR2 SNEGSKA (reference sequence). This CDR3 is 11 amino acids long. CDR3 loop: CGPAANYGYTF. CDR3 DNA sequence: TGCGGGCCGGCAGCAAACTATGGCTACACCTTC.

The rearrangement links TRBV7-6 to TRBJ1-3; the match to TRBD1 covers 8 bases. With 5 bases clipped from V and 3 bases from J, the junction kept 6 bases outside the gene matches. Germline loops: CDR1 SGHVS, CDR2 FNYEAQ. The CDR3 is 15 residues long. The CDR3 DNA reads as TGTGCCAGCAGCGATGGGACAGGCCTTGGAAACACCATATATTTT. Its translation: CASSDGTGLGNTIYF. The variable domain in full, with the rest retrieved from reference TRBV7-6 and TRBJ1-3, is GAGVSQSPRYKVTKRGQDVALRCDPISGHVSLYWYRQALGQGPEFLTYFNYEAQQDKSGLPNDRFSAERPEGSISTLTIQRTEQRDSAMYRCASSDGTGLGNTIYFGEGSWLTVV.

There are many counts of this clonotype. DNA of the CDR3: TGTGCCAGCAGCTTGGATCACAGATACACAGATACGCAGTATTTT. Its protein product is CASSLDHRYTDTQYF. V and J are TRBV7-8 and TRBJ2-3, with D unclear. The germline gives CDR1 SGHVS, CDR2 FQNEAQ. This CDR3 is built from 15 residues. V was pared by 3 bases and J by 2 bases, with 12 bases between.

This sequence joins TRBV20-1 and TRBJ2-7; 13 nucleotides agree with TRBD2. Germline CDR1 is DFQATT and CDR2 is SNEGSKA (reference sequence). With 0 bases clipped from V and 2 bases from J, the junction kept 7 bases outside the gene matches. The CDR3 sequence is 17 residues long. CDR3 DNA sequence: TGCAGTGCTAGAGATTTCAGACTAGCGGGGGGACCCTACGAGCAGTACTTC. Protein product: CSARDFRLAGGPYEQYF.

Many counts were recorded for this clonotype. The chain couples TRBV7-2 to TRBJ1-2; D is undetermined. Trimming removed 6 bases at V and 7 bases at J, with 18 bases between. The V gene's germline CDR1 is SGHTA and CDR2 FQGNSA. The CDR3 contains 14 residues. CDR3 sequence: CASRGRETHRGYTF. DNA of the CDR3: TGTGCCAGCAGAGGGAGGGAAACTCATCGTGGCTACACCTTC.

This clonotype was detected ten times or more. The genes are TRBV5-6 and TRBJ2-5, with D tentatively TRBD1 (6 bases). V lost 7 bases, J lost 1 base, and 14 bases lay in between. This CDR3 is 14 amino acids long. Germline V gene data show CDR1 as SGHDT and CDR2 as YYEEEE. For the CDR3, the DNA is TGTGCCAGCGTGACCGGGACACTCCAAGAGACCCAGTACTTC. It translates to CASVTGTLQETQYF.

This chain joins TRBV10-2 and TRBJ1-2; D might be TRBD1 (5 bases). The germline V gene encodes CDR1 WSHSY and CDR2 SAAADI. V dropped 4 bases and J dropped 6 bases, with 9 bases sitting between them. The CDR3 is made up of 12 amino acids. For the CDR3, the DNA is TGCGCCAGCAGTGCTGGGGGTCATGGCTACACCTTC. Protein: CASSAGGHGYTF.

The chain couples TRBV5-5 to TRBJ1-3; weak D call: TRBD1 (6 bases). Germline V gene data show CDR1 as SGHKS and CDR2 as YYEKEE (reference sequence). The CDR3 sequence is 20 residues long. V was pared by 0 bases and J by 0 bases, with 22 bases between. CDR3 DNA: TGTGCCAGCAGCTTGGACAGGGCAGATTCCCTGCGCGGCTCTGGAAACACCATATATTTT. This translates into CASSLDRADSLRGSGNTIYF.

This chain joins TRBV7-2 and TRBJ2-7, with 10 bases identical to TRBD1. J gave up 2 bases and V 3 bases, and 7 bases lay outside the gene matches. CDR3 length: 16 amino acids. In germline, CDR1 is SGHTA, CDR2 FQGNSA. The CDR3 coding sequence is TGTGCCAGCAGCTTCGATTCCGGGACAGGGGCCTACGAGCAGTACTTC. It specifies CASSFDSGTGAYEQYF.

This clonotype was counted many times. The rearrangement uses TRBV12-5 and TRBJ1-1; no reliable D call. CDR1 is LGHNT, CDR2 FRNRAP, per germline. Between the trimmed V and J ends, which lost 0 bases and 1 base, there was a span of 6 bases. CDR3 length: 14 amino acids. The CDR3 DNA reads TGTGCTAGTGGTTTGGTCCGGGAGAACACTGAAGCTTTCTTT. Its translation is CASGLVRENTEAFF.

This clonotype was detected only a few times. The chain combines TRBV12-3 or TRBV12-4 with TRBJ1-1; D gene ambiguous. CDR3 length equals 13 residues. V lost 5 bases and J lost 8, with 15 bases in between. As DNA, the CDR3 is TGTGCCAGCAGTGTCACCCCCCTGTTGGAAGCTTTCTTT. Protein sequence: CASSVTPLLEAFF.

This clonotype was seen only a few times. The chain uses TRBV7-2 and TRBJ2-7, with 9 bases matching TRBD1. Looked up from germline, CDR1 is SGHTA and CDR2 is FQGNSA. The CDR3 covers 15 residues. V gave up 1 base and J gave up 3 bases; unmatched junction bases: 4. CDR3 region: CASSLGGTGLYEQYF. In DNA, the CDR3 is TGTGCCAGCAGCTTAGGCGGGACAGGGCTCTACGAGCAGTACTTC.

The sample holds a few counts of this clonotype. J is TRBJ2-7 and V is TRBV7-9, with D unresolved. Trimming took off 1 base at V and 9 bases at J, with 22 bases between the two ends. This CDR3 spans 16 amino acids. Germline CDR1 is SEHNR and CDR2 is FQNEAQ (reference sequence). CDR3 DNA: TGTGCCAGCAGCTTAGGAGGCGGAAAAGAGGTCGCACGGCAGTACTTC. It is translated as CASSLGGGKEVARQYF. Combining the CDR3 with reference TRBV7-9 and TRBJ2-7 gives the whole variable domain DTGVSQNPRHKITKRGQNVTFRCDPISEHNRLYWYRQTLGQGPEFLTYFQNEAQLEKSRLLSDRFSAERPKGSFSTLEIQRTEQGDSAMYLCASSLGGGKEVARQYFGPGTRLTVT.

This clonotype was recorded many times. For the CDR3, the DNA is TGTGCCAGCGGGGGGGGAGAGACCCAGTACTTC. Translating gives CASGGGETQYF. The rearrangement links TRBV12-3 or TRBV12-4 to TRBJ2-5; 7 nucleotides line up with TRBD2. V trimming: 8 bases; J trimming: 4 bases; junction bases outside the gene matches: 1. The CDR3 is 11 residues long.

This clonotype was recorded at least ten times. The J gene is TRBJ2-1, the V gene TRBV7-2; no clear D gene. Deletions cut 0 bases from V and 8 bases from J, with 5 bases between. Germline CDR1 and CDR2: SGHTA and FQGNSA. The CDR3 extends over 12 amino acids. The CDR3 is CASSLAPYEQFF. The CDR3 DNA reads TGTGCCAGCAGCTTAGCGCCTTATGAGCAGTTCTTC.

This clonotype turned up a few times. The chain joins TRBV13 to TRBJ2-3; D is undetermined. Germline CDR1 reads PRHDT; CDR2 reads FYEKMQ (reference sequence). CDR3 length equals 14 residues. Trimming stripped 2 bases from V and 2 bases from J, with 8 bases between. CDR3 protein: CASSLSRNTDTQYF. For the CDR3, the DNA is TGTGCCAGCAGCTTATCCAGGAACACAGATACGCAGTATTTT.

This clonotype was counted at least ten times. V and J are TRBV28 and TRBJ2-1, with TRBD1 matching over 7 bases. Germline V gene lookup returns CDR1 MDHEN and CDR2 SYDVKM. The CDR3 is made up of 16 amino acids. After removal of 5 bases from V and 4 bases from J, the junction contained 11 bases not matched to a gene. CDR3 protein: CASSNTGVPQYNEQFF. CDR3 nucleotides: TGTGCCAGCAGTAATACAGGGGTCCCCCAATACAATGAGCAGTTCTTC.

This clonotype was recorded a few times. The V and J genes are TRBV20-1 and TRBJ2-5; D unresolved. The CDR3 contains 15 residues. CDR1 and CDR2 from the germline V gene are DFQATT and SNEGSKA (reference sequence). The V end lost 0 bases, the J end lost 1 base, and 12 bases lay between the germline ends. Here the CDR3 reads CSARDQGNLQETQYF. As DNA, the CDR3 is TGCAGTGCTAGAGATCAAGGGAACCTCCAAGAGACCCAGTACTTC.

The chain has TRBV28 and TRBJ2-5; 7 bases line up with TRBD1. This CDR3 is built from 16 residues. J lost 4 bases, V lost 6 bases, and 14 bases had no gene match. Germline CDR1 MDHEN, CDR2 SYDVKM. The CDR3 is CASRLRTGPDRETQYF. DNA of the CDR3: TGTGCCAGCAGGCTGAGGACAGGCCCCGACAGAGAGACCCAGTACTTC.

This clonotype was seen at least ten times. The V and J genes are TRBV7-2 and TRBJ2-3; a weak D match, TRBD2 (6 bases). The V and J ends lost 5 bases and 3 bases respectively, with 15 bases between them. There are 15 residues in the CDR3. Germline V gives CDR1 SGHTA, CDR2 FQGNSA. The CDR3 coding sequence is TGTGCCAGCAGCCCGACGGACTACTCAACAGATACGCAGTATTTT. Translating gives CASSPTDYSTDTQYF.

The chain couples TRBV29-1 to TRBJ2-7; TRBD1 matches at 7 bases. This CDR3 spans 13 amino acids. Unmatched junction bases numbered 5, after V lost 6 bases and J lost 0 bases. Looked up from germline, CDR1 is SQVTM and CDR2 is ANQGSEA. The CDR3 DNA reads TGCAGCGTAGCCGGGACAGACTCCTACGAGCAGTACTTC. Protein: CSVAGTDSYEQYF.

This clonotype has a handful of counts. V is TRBV29-1 and J is TRBJ1-1; possibly TRBD1 for D (5 bases). The CDR3 extends over 11 amino acids. The V and J ends lost 6 bases and 4 bases respectively, with 9 bases between them. Germline V lookup: CDR1 SQVTM, CDR2 ANQGSEA. The CDR3 DNA is TGCAGCGTACAGGCGGGCACTGAAGCTTTCTTT. This codes for CSVQAGTEAFF.

V and J are TRBV7-9 and TRBJ2-1, with D maybe TRBD1 (5 bases). This CDR3 spans 11 amino acids. With 4 bases removed from V and 10 bases from J, the gap between germline ends came to 8 bases. The germline gives CDR1 SEHNR, CDR2 FQNEAQ (reference sequence). This CDR3 is CASSSNREQFF. As DNA, the CDR3 is TGTGCCAGCAGCTCGAACAGGGAGCAGTTCTTC.

This chain links TRBV7-9 with TRBJ1-2; D is unclear. Germline-derived CDR1 and CDR2 are SEHNR and FQNEAQ (reference sequence). The CDR3 spans 15 residues. The V and J ends lost 1 base and 4 bases respectively, with 13 bases between them. CDR3 nucleotide sequence: TGTGCCAGCAGCTTAGGCCCAGGACGGACCTATGGCTACACCTTC. It encodes CASSLGPGRTYGYTF.

The chain recombines TRBV29-1 with TRBJ2-5; TRBD2 matches 8 bases. Germline loops: CDR1 SQVTM, CDR2 ANQGSEA. Trimming took 4 bases from V and 5 from J; bases not matched to a gene: 9. The CDR3 is 14 residues long. The CDR3 coding sequence is TGCAGCGTTGGACGGGGGGGATTCGGGGAGACCCAGTACTTC. It translates to CSVGRGGFGETQYF.

This chain connects TRBV29-1 to TRBJ2-1; 8 bases map to TRBD1. This CDR3 comprises 12 residues. V lost 4 bases, J lost 7 bases, and 3 bases stayed unmatched. The germline gives CDR1 SQVTM, CDR2 ANQGSEA. The CDR3 here is CSVGRDRNEQFF. The CDR3 DNA reads as TGCAGCGTTGGTAGGGACAGGAATGAGCAGTTCTTC.

This clonotype has only a few counts. The V gene is TRBV28, the J gene TRBJ2-1; D is undetermined. CDR3 length equals 13 residues. Germline CDR1 reads MDHEN; CDR2 reads SYDVKM. Trimming stripped 10 bases from V and 1 base from J, with 11 bases between. The CDR3 loop reads CAIGRYSYNEQFF. The CDR3 bases are TGTGCCATCGGCAGATATTCCTACAATGAGCAGTTCTTC.